Sequencing of this T cell receptor (beta chain) was carried out in a study of blood T cell repertoires in COVID-19. This clone showed up just once. Assay: immunoSEQ multiplex PCR; the TCRdb copy retains only in-frame clones and omits some. The data hold 110,000 to 150,000 clones, with under 90% observed a single time. This CDR3 comprises 11 residues. Deletions cut 6 bases from V and 12 bases from J, with 17 bases between. Per germline, CDR1 DFQATT and CDR2 SNEGSKA (reference sequence). This rearrangement joins TRBV20-1 to TRBJ1-2, with D maybe TRBD1 (5 bases). The origin of this receptor is a woman over 75 in a cohort sampled during active or convalescent COVID-19. Sequencing used peripheral blood. The CDR3 spells CSAHKVRVDTF. CDR3 DNA: TGCAGTGCCCATAAGGTCAGGGTAGACACCTTC.